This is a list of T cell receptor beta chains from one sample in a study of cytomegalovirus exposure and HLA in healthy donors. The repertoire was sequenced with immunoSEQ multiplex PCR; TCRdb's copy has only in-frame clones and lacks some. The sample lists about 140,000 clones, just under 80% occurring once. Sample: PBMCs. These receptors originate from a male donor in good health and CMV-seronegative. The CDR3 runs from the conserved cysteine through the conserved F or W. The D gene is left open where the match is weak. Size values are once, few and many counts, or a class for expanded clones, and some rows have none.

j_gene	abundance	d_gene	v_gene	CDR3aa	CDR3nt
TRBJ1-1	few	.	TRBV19	CASRLVNGNTEAFF	TGTGCCAGTCGATTAGTAAACGGGAACACTGAAGCTTTCTTT
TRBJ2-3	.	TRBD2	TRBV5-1	CASSLAASGGAWDTQYF	TGCGCCAGCAGCTTGGCGGCCAGCGGGGGGGCGTGGGATACGCAGTATTTT
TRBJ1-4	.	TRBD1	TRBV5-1	CASSRQGAREKLFF	TGCGCCAGCAGCCGACAGGGGGCGCGAGAAAAACTGTTTTTT
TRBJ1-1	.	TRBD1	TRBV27	CASSPQGATNEAFF	TGTGCCAGCAGTCCTCAGGGGGCTACTAATGAAGCTTTCTTT
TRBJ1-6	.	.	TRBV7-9	CASSLNGYNSPLHF	TGTGCCAGCAGCTTAAACGGGTATAATTCACCCCTCCACTTT
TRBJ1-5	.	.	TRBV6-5	CASSYSPGNQPQHF	TGTGCCAGCAGTTACTCCCCAGGGAACCAGCCCCAGCATTTT
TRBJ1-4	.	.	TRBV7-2	CASSYSGSTNEKLFF	TGTGCCAGCAGCTACTCAGGGTCAACTAATGAAAAACTGTTTTTT
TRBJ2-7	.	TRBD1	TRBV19	CASSILPGQGPYEQYF	TGTGCCAGTAGTATACTCCCGGGACAGGGGCCCTACGAGCAGTACTTC
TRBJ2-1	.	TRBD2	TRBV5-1	CASSPPPFRGGQNEQFF	TGCGCCAGCAGCCCACCACCTTTTCGGGGGGGCCAAAATGAGCAGTTCTTC
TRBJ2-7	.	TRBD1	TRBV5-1	CASSFSGQGSGEQYF	TGCGCCAGCAGCTTTTCGGGACAGGGGTCGGGGGAGCAGTACTTC
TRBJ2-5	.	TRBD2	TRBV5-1	CASSLGLAVQETQYF	TGCGCCAGCAGCCTGGGACTAGCGGTTCAAGAGACCCAGTACTTC
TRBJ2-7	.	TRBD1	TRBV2	CASSERTGVVEQYF	TGTGCCAGCAGTGAAAGGACAGGGGTGGTCGAGCAGTACTTC
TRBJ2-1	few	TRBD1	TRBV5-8	CASSPTIQGAKQFF	TGTGCCAGCAGCCCTACGATTCAGGGGGCTAAGCAGTTCTTC
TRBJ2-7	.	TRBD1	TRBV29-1	CSVVQIGTGGYEQYF	TGCAGCGTTGTTCAAATCGGCACAGGGGGCTACGAGCAGTACTTC
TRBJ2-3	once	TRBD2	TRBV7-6	CASSLAGGDTQYF	TGTGCCAGCAGTTTAGCGGGGGGAGATACGCAGTATTTT
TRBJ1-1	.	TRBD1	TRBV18	CASSPLVTGGEDEAFF	TGTGCCAGCTCACCACTCGTTACAGGGGGGGAGGATGAAGCTTTCTTT
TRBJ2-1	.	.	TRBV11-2	CASFSRSRDEQFF	TGTGCCAGCTTCTCGCGTTCTCGGGATGAGCAGTTCTTC
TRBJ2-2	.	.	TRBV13	CASSYDRANTGELFF	TGTGCCAGCAGCTACGACAGAGCGAACACCGGGGAGCTGTTTTTT
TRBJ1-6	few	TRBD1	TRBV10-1	CASSDETGKNSPLHF	TGCGCCAGCAGTGACGAGACAGGGAAGAATTCACCCCTCCACTTT
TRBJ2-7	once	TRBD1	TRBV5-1	CASSDPGQGAYEQYF	TGCGCCAGCAGCGATCCAGGACAGGGGGCTTACGAGCAGTACTTC
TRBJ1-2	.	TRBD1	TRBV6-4	CASRDTGGYGYTF	TGTGCCAGCAGGGACACAGGGGGCTATGGCTACACCTTC
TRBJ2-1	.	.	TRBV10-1	CASSDPNYNEQFF	TGCGCCAGCAGTGACCCCAACTACAATGAGCAGTTCTTC
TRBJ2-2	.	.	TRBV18	CASSPPTGLNTGELFF	TGTGCCAGCTCACCACCTACAGGGTTGAACACCGGGGAGCTGTTTTTT
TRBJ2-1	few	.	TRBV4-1	CASSGEPREAYNEQFF	TGCGCCAGCAGCGGAGAACCCAGGGAGGCATACAATGAGCAGTTCTTC
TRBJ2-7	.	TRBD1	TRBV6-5	CASTRQGAIYEQYF	TGTGCCAGCACAAGACAGGGGGCAATATACGAGCAGTACTTC
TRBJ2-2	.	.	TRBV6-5	CASSYSQTGELFF	TGTGCCAGCAGTTACTCCCAGACCGGGGAGCTGTTTTTT
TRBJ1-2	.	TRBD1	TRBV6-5	CASSYDRGPYGYTF	TGTGCCAGCAGTTACGACAGGGGGCCCTATGGCTACACCTTC
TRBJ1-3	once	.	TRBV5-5	CASAGTRGNTIYF	TGTGCCAGCGCAGGCACCCGCGGAAACACCATATATTTT
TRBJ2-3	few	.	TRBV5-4	CASSLAGTTSTDTQYF	TGTGCCAGCAGCTTAGCGGGTACCACTAGCACAGATACGCAGTATTTT
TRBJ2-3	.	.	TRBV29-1	CSVNGLWSTDTQYF	TGCAGCGTTAACGGACTGTGGAGCACAGATACGCAGTATTTT
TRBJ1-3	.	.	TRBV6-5	CATISPISGNTIYF	TGTGCCACCATTTCCCCCATCTCTGGAAACACCATATATTTT
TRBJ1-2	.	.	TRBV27	CASSFTQGIGYTF	TGTGCCAGCAGTTTTACTCAGGGGATTGGCTACACCTTC
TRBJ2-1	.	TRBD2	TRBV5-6	CASSLASGGSYNEQFF	TGTGCCAGCAGCTTGGCCAGCGGGGGGTCCTACAATGAGCAGTTCTTC
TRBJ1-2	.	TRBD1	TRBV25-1	CASSWGQGGGYTF	TGTGCCAGCAGTTGGGGACAGGGGGGAGGCTACACCTTC
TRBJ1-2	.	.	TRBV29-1	CSVQTVTFGYGYTF	TGCAGCGTTCAAACAGTGACCTTTGGCTATGGCTACACCTTC
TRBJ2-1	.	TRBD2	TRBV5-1	CASSLAASGGRNEQFF	TGCGCCAGCAGCTTGGCCGCTAGCGGGGGGAGGAATGAGCAGTTCTTC
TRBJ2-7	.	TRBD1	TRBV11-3	CASSLGDRGHEQYF	TGTGCCAGCAGCTTAGGGGACAGGGGGCACGAGCAGTACTTC
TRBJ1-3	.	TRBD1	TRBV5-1	CASTAGTGRSGNTIYF	TGCGCCAGCACCGCCGGGACAGGGCGCTCTGGAAACACCATATATTTT
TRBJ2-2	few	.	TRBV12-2	CASRLATSGGVNTGELFF	TGTGCAAGTCGCTTAGCGACCAGCGGGGGGGTGAACACCGGGGAGCTGTTTTTT
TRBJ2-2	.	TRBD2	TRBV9	CASSVSPGGAAGELFF	TGTGCCAGCAGCGTCTCTCCCGGGGGGGCGGCCGGGGAGCTGTTTTTT
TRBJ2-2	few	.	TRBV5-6	CASRSQGNTGELFF	TGTGCCAGCAGGTCACAGGGGAACACCGGGGAGCTGTTTTTT
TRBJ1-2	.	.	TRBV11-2	CASSLQDSYGYTF	TGTGCCAGCAGCTTACAGGATAGCTATGGCTACACCTTC
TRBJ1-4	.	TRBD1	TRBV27	CASSPYRGTGLSEKLFF	TGTGCCAGCAGCCCTTATAGGGGGACAGGTTTAAGTGAAAAACTGTTTTTT
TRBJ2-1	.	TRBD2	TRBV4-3	CASSQDLTSGGSNEQFF	TGCGCCAGCAGCCAAGATTTGACTAGCGGGGGGTCGAATGAGCAGTTCTTC
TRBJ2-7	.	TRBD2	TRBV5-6	CASSLELAGGPYEQYF	TGTGCCAGCAGCTTGGAACTAGCGGGGGGGCCGTACGAGCAGTACTTC
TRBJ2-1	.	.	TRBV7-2	CASSSDWSSYNEQFF	TGTGCCAGCAGCTCCGACTGGAGCTCCTACAATGAGCAGTTCTTC
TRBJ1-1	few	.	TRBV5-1	CASSSDRMNTEAFF	TGCGCCAGCAGCTCCGACAGGATGAACACTGAAGCTTTCTTT
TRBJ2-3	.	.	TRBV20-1	CSALGIDTQYF	TGCAGTGCTCTCGGGATAGATACGCAGTATTTT
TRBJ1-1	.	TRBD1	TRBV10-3	CASRQGLNTEAFF	TGTGCCTCCCGACAGGGGCTGAACACTGAAGCTTTCTTT
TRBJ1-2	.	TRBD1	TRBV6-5	CASSYGTAPHHTF	TGTGCCAGCAGTTACGGGACAGCGCCTCATCACACCTTC
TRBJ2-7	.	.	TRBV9	CASSPSGGIPYEQYF	TGTGCCAGCAGCCCTAGTGGGGGGATCCCCTACGAGCAGTACTTC
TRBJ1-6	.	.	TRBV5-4	CASSSGTSGIISPLHF	TGTGCCAGCAGCTCGGGGACTTCGGGTATAATTTCACCCCTCCACTTT
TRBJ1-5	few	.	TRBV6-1	CASRGVSNQPQHF	TGTGCCAGCCGCGGGGTTAGCAATCAGCCCCAGCATTTT
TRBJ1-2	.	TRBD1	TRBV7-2	CASTQGGQWGSYTF	TGTGCCAGCACCCAGGGGGGACAGTGGGGGAGCTACACCTTC
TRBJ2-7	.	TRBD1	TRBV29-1	CSARDSSYEQYF	TGCAGCGCCAGGGACAGCTCCTACGAGCAGTACTTC
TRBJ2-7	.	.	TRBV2	CASSRSSGITYEQYF	TGTGCCAGCAGTCGTTCATCAGGGATTACCTACGAGCAGTACTTC
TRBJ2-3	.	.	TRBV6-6	CASSYGGGHTDTQYF	TGTGCCAGCAGTTACGGGGGGGGCCACACAGATACGCAGTATTTT
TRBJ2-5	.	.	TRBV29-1	CSAALSAQGETQYF	TGCAGCGCAGCCCTTTCGGCCCAGGGGGAGACCCAGTACTTC
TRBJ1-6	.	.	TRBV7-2	CASSLQGNNSPLHF	TGTGCCAGCAGCTTACAGGGTAACAATTCACCCCTCCACTTT
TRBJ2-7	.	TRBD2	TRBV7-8	CASSLGLAGGIHYEQYF	TGTGCCAGCAGCTTAGGGCTAGCGGGGGGAATACACTACGAGCAGTACTTC